This T cell receptor (beta chain) was captured by sequencing in a study of shared clonotypes between healthy human individuals (dated by TCRdb to the early 2020s). Looking at the study overall: A couple of women and a few men aged 18 to 49 years were included in the cohort. Per donor, three plates each were used for CD4 naive and CD4 memory, two for CD8 naive, and one for CD8 memory. The study deeply sequenced blood TCR repertoires of about five healthy adults to estimate repertoire size and the extent of clonotype sharing between individuals. To increase sequencing depth and limit assay-specific biases, different laboratories used diverse techniques to prepare libraries and sequence TCR repertoires. Each donor's leukapheresis produced roughly between roughly 0.85 and 10 billion PBMCs.

Using the deep immunoSEQ assay, TCR CDR3 regions were amplified from genomic DNA by multiplex PCR. For each cell subset, the extracted genomic DNA was distributed evenly across all wells of several immunoSEQ 96-well plates, and each plate served as one replicate. Each replicate PCR for sorted subsets received about 220 ng genomic DNA, equal to about 30,000 T cell genomes. Purified libraries were measured with a Qubit 3.0 fluorometer, size-checked on a Bioanalyzer 2100, and measured again with the KAPA Library Quantification kit. Every immunoSEQ 96-well plate was sequenced on a dedicated single-read 150-cycle Illumina NextSeq 550 flow cell. Per the original workflow: Because the immunoSEQ output held only junctional sequences and lacked quality scores, the filtering could not match the filtering applied to full-length reads. Sequences were annotated with PyIR, a Python wrapper for IgBLAST v1.9, and V/J genes and CDR3 were assigned using IMGT germline references. Reads were filtered out if the reads had weak V/J assignments (E-value above 1e-6), no CDR3, stop codons, out-of-frame junctions, or ambiguous translated residues. V3J clonotypes were defined by identical inferred V gene, J gene, and CDR3 amino acid sequence. To compute the percentage overlap between repertoires, the number of shared unique clonotypes was divided by the size of the smaller repertoire. RTK rarefaction, the Chao1 estimator, and Recon v2.1 estimates of unobserved clonotypes were used to assess repertoire richness. Generation probabilities were computed with OLGA for all TCRbeta clonotypes obtained by the gDNA method from a handful of donors. TCRdb carries this immuneACCESS record with in-frame sequences only. Its versions omit some clonotypes, under half of them owing to an unresolved V gene in the studies checked, with the rest unexplained. Clone size and the V and J calls come from that table; the DNA yielded D and trimming. The sample table contains about 1,800,000 clones; only one count was recorded for about 95% of them. Under 1.5% of the sample is taken by the ten largest.

CD8 naive samples consisted of CD45RO-negative cells that were positively selected for CCR7, yielding a CD45RA+CCR7+ population without TemRA cells. Donors were healthy HIV-negative adults with no recently reported acute infections or vaccinations. Every donor was a Caucasian adult living in Nashville, Tennessee, USA. Blood was collected by leukapheresis, and PBMCs were isolated by Ficoll-Histopaque density gradient centrifugation and then cryopreserved in liquid nitrogen vapor phase. Analytical flow cytometry was used to check the purity and quantity of every magnetically sorted T cell population. Genomic DNA was isolated from each sorted fraction and quantified by UV absorbance on a Nanodrop 2000c. Study-level results and caveats: Naive subsets generally had larger estimated clonotype richness than memory subsets. Sampling was restricted to blood, and TCR repertoires in tissues likely differ from the TCR repertoires found in blood. Pairwise subsampling indicated that sequencing depth was expected to affect the degree of clonotype sharing among donors. Even with the large sequencing depth, rarefaction of the sorted-subset datasets indicated that sequencing was incomplete. Clonotypes shared by all four sorted-subset donors showed higher generation probabilities than non-shared clonotypes. Because the study included only a small number of donors, the genetic and exposure-history diversity represented was limited. Sharing across a handful of donors was observed for 4.5% to 6.5% of naive CD4, less than 4% of naive CD8, about 2.5% of memory CD4, and around 0.44% of memory CD8 clonotypes.

Comment on this clone: Its antigen is still unknown. No quality values exist for individual bases; no much larger clone is one base distant.

The germline V gene yields SNHLY for CDR1 and FYNNEI for CDR2. For this chain, trimming is 3 bases at the V end and 2 bases at the J end, and the number of junction bases without a gene match is 10. The CDR3 spans 17 residues, from the cysteine through the phenylalanine. CDR3 DNA only is kept here, 51 bases in frame from base 1. The specimen was naive CD8+ T cells sorted from blood. The cell subset or site tag for this specimen amounts to: CD45RA+CCR7+. Recombination linked TRBV2 to TRBJ2-1, and TRBD2 matches 7 of the central bases. The receptor comes from a man aged 18 to 35 in good health. The sequenced DNA: TGTGCCAGCAGTGAGCCTGAGCGGGGAGCTACCTACAATGAGCAGTTCTTC. This gives the protein CASSEPERGATYNEQFF.